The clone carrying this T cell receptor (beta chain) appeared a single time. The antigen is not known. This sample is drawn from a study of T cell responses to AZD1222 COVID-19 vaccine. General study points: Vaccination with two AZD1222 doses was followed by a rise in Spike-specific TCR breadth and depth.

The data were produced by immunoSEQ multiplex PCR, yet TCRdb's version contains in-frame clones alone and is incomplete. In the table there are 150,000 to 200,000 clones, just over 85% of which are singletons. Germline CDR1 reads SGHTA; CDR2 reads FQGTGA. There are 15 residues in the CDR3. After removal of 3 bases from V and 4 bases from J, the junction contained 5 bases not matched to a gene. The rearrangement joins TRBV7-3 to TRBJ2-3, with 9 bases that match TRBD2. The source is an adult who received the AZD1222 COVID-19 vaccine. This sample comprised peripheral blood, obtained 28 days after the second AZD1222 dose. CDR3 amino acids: CASSFRSGGPDTQYF. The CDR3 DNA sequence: TGTGCCAGCAGCTTCCGTAGCGGGGGACCAGATACGCAGTATTTT.